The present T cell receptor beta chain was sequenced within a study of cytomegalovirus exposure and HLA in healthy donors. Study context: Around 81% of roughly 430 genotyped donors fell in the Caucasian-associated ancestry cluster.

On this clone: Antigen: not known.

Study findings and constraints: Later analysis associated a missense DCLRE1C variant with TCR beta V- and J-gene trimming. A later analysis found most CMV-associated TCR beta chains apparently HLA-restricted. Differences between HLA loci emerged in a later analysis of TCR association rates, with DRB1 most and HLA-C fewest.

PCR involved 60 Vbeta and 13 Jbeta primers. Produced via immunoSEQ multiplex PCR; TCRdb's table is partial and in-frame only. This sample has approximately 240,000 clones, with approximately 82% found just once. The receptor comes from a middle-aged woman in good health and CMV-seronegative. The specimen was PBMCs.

The CDR3 is CASSPRRTDTQYF. CDR3 bases: TGTGCCAGCAGCCCCCGTAGAACAGATACGCAGTATTTT. J is TRBJ2-3 and V is TRBV7-3; D is ambiguous. Trimming removed 5 bases at V and 3 bases at J, with 9 bases between. The CDR3 spans 13 residues. Germline V CDR1 and CDR2: SGHTA, FQGTGA.